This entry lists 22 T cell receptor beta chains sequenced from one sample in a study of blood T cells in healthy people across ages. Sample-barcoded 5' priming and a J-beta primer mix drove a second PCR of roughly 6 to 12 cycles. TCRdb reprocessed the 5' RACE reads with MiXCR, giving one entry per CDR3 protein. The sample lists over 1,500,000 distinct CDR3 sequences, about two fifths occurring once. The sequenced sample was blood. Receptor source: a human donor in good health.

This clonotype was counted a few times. The DNA of the CDR3 is TGTGCCACCAGCAGAGATCCGGCAGAGGCCTACGAGCAGTACTTC. It encodes CATSRDPAEAYEQYF. This chain joins TRBV15 and TRBJ2-7, with unresolved D. CDR1 and CDR2 from the germline V gene are LNHNV and YYDKDF (reference sequence). Between the trimmed V and J ends, which lost 0 bases and 2 bases, there was a span of 11 bases. There are 15 residues in the CDR3.

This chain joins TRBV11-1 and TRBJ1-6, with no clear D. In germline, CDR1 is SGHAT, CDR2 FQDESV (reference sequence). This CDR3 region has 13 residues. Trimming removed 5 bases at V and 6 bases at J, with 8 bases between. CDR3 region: CASSLYSNSPLHF. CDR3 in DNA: TGTGCCAGCAGCCTTTATTCTAATTCACCCCTCCACTTT.

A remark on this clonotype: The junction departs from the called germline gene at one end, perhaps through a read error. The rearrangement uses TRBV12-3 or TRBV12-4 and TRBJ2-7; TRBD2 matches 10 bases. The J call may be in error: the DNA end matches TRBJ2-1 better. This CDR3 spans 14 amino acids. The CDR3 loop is CASSPLAGGYEQFF. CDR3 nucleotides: TGCGCCAGCAGTCCCTTAGCGGGAGGCTACGAGCAGTTCTTC.

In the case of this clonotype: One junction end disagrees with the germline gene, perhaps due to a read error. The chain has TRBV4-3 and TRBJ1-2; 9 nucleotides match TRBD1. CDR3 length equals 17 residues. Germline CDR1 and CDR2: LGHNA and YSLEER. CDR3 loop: CASSRDRVELANYSYTF. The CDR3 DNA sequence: TGCGCCAGCAGTCGGGACAGGGTAGAGTTGGCTAACTATAGCTACACCTTC.

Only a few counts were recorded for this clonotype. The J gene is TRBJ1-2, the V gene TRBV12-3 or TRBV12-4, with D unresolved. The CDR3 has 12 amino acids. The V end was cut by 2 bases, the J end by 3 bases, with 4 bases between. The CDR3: CASSLHDYGYTF. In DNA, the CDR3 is TGTGCCAGCAGTTTACATGACTATGGCTACACCTTC.

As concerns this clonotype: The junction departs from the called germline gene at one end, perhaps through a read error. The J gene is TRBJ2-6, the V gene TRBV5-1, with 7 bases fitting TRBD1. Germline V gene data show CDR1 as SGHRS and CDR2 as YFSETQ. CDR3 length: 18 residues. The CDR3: CASSLEATGTSGANVLTF. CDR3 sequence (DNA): TGCGCCAGCAGCTTGGAAGCGACAGGGACATCTGGGGCCAACGTTCTGACTTTC.

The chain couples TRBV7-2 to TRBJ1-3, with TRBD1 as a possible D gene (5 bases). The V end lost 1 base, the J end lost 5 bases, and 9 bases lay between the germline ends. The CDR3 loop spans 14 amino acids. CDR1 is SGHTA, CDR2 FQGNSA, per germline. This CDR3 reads CASSLGRQRNTIYF. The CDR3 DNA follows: TGTGCCAGCAGCTTAGGTCGACAGCGAAACACCATATATTTT.

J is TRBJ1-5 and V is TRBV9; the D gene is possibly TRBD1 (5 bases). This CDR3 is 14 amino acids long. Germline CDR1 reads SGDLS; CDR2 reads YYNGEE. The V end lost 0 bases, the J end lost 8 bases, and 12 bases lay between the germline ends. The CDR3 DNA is TGTGCCAGCAGCGTAGGTCAGGGCGGGGAGCCCCAGCATTTT. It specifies CASSVGQGGEPQHF.

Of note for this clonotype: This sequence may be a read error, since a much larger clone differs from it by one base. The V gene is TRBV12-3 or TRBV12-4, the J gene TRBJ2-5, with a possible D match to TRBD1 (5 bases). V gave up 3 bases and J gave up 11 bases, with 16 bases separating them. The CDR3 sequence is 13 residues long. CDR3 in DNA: TGTGCCAGCAGTTTTAGACAGTCAAGTGAGCAGTACTTC. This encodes CASSFRQSSEQYF.

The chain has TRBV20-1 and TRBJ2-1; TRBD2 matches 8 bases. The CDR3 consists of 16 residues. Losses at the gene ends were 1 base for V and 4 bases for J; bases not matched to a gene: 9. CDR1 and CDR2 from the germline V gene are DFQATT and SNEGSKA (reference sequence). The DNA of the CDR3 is TGCAGTGCTAGAGTCCCGACTAGCGTTAGTTACAATGAGCAGTTCTTC. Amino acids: CSARVPTSVSYNEQFF.

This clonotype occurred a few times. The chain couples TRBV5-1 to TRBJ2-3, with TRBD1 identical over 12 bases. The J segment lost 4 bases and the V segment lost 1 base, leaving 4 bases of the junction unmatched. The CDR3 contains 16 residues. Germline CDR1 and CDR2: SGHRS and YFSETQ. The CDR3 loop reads CASSLMGQGASDTQYF. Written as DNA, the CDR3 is TGCGCCAGCAGCTTGATGGGACAGGGGGCATCAGATACGCAGTATTTT.

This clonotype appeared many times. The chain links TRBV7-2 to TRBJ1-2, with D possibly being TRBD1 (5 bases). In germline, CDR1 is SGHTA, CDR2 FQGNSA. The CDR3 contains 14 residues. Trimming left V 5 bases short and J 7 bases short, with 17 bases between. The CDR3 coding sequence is TGTGCCAGCAGCCGGGACCGAGGCTCCTTTGGCTACACCTTC. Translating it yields CASSRDRGSFGYTF.

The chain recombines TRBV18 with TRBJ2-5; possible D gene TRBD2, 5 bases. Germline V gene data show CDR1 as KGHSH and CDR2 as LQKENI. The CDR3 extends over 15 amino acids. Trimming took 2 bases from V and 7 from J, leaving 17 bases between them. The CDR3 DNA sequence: TGTGCCAGCTCACCAATAACTGTCAGTGGAGGGACCCAGTACTTC. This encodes CASSPITVSGGTQYF.

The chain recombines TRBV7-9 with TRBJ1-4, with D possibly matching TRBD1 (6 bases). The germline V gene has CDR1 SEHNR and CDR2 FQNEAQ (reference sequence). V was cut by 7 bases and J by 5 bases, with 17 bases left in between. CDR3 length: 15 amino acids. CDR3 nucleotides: TGTGCCAGCACCCATACCGGGACAAAAAATGAAAAACTGTTTTTT. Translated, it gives CASTHTGTKNEKLFF.

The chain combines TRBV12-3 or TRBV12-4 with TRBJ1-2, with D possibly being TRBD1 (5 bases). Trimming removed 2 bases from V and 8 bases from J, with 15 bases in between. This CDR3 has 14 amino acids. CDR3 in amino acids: CASSLWSGFYGYTF. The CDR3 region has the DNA TGTGCCAGCAGTTTATGGTCAGGGTTCTACGGCTACACCTTC.

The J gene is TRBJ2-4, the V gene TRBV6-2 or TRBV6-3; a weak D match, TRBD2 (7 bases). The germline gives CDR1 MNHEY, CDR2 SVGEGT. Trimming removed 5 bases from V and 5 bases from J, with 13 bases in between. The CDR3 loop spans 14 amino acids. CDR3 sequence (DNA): TGTGCCAGCAGTAGGGGGGGCTGGGAAAACATTCAGTACTTC. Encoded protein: CASSRGGWENIQYF.

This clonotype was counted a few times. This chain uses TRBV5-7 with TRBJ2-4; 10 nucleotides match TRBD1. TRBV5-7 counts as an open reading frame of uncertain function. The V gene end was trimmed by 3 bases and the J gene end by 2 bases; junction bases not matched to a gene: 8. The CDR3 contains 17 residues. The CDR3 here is CASSYSGTGAPKNIQYF. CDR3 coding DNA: TGTGCCAGCAGCTACTCCGGGACAGGGGCCCCCAAAAACATTCAGTACTTC.

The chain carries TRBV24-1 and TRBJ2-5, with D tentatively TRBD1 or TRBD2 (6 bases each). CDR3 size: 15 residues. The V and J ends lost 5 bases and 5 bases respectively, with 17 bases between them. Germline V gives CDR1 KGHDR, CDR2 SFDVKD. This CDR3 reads CATSGPRGLEETQYF. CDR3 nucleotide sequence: TGTGCCACCAGTGGTCCTCGGGGGCTTGAGGAGACCCAGTACTTC.

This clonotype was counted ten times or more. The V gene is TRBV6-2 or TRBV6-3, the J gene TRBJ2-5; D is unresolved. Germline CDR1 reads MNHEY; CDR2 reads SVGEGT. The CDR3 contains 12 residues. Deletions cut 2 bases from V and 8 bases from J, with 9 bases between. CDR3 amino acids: CASSYPGETQYF. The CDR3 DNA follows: TGTGCCAGCAGTTACCCCGGAGAAACCCAGTACTTC.

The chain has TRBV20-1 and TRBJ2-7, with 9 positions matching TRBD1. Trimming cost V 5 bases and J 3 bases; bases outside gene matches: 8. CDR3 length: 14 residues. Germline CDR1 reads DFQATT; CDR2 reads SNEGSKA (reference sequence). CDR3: CSAGGTGGDYEQYF. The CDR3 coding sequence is TGCAGTGCTGGGGGTACAGGGGGCGACTACGAGCAGTACTTC.

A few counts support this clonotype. The CDR3 region is CASTAGGTGGKYGYTF. The CDR3 DNA reads as TGTGCCAGCACTGCTGGCGGGACAGGGGGCAAGTATGGCTACACCTTC. The chain uses TRBV12-3 or TRBV12-4 and TRBJ1-2; the match to TRBD1 covers 12 bases. The CDR3 has 16 amino acids. V was clipped by 7 bases and J by 5 bases; unmatched bases: 11.

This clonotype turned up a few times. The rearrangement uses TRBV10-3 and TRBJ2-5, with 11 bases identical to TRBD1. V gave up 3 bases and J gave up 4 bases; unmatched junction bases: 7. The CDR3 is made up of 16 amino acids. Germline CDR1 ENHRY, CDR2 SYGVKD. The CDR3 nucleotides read TGTGCCATCAGTGAAGAAGGACAGGGGGCGCGAGAGACCCAGTACTTC. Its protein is CAISEEGQGARETQYF.